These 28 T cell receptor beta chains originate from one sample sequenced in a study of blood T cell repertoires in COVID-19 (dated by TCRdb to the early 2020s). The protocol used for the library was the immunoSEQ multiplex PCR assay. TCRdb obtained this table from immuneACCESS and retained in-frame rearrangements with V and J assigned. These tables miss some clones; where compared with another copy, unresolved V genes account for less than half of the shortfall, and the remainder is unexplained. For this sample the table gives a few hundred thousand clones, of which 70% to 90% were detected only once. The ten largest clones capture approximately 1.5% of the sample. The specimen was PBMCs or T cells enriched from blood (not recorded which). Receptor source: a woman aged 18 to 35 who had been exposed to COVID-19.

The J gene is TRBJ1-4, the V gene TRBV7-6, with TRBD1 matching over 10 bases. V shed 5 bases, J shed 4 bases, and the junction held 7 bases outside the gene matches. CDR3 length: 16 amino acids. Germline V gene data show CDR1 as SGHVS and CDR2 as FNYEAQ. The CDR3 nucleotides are TGTGCCAGCAGCGCGACAGGGGGCAGGGGTAATGAAAAACTGTTTTTT. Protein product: CASSATGGRGNEKLFF.

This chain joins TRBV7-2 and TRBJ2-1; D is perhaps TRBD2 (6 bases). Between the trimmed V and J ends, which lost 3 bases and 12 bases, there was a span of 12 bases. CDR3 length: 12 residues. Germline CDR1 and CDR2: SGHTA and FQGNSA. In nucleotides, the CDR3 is TGTGCCAGCAGCTTGGGCGTGGGGGGGCAGTTCTTC. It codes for CASSLGVGGQFF.

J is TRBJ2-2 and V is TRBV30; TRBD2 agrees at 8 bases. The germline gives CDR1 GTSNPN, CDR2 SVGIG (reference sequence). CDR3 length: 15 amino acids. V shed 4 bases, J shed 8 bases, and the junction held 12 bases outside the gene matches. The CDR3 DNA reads TGTGCCTGGACTTCCGGGACTAGAGTTCCGGGGGAGCTGTTTTTT. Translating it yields CAWTSGTRVPGELFF.

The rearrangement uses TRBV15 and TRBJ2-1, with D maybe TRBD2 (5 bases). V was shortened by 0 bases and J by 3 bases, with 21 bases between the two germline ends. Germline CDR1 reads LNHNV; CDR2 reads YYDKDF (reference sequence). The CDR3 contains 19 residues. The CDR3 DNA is TGTGCCACCAGCAGAGAGAACGGGGTGGCATCTGGGATCTACAATGAGCAGTTCTTC. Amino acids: CATSRENGVASGIYNEQFF.

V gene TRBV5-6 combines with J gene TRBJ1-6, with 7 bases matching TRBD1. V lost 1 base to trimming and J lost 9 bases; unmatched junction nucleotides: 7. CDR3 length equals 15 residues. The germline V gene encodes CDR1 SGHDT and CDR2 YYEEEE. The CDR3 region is CASSLPGQRRSPLHF. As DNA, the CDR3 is TGTGCCAGCAGCTTGCCGGGACAGCGGCGTTCACCCCTCCACTTT.

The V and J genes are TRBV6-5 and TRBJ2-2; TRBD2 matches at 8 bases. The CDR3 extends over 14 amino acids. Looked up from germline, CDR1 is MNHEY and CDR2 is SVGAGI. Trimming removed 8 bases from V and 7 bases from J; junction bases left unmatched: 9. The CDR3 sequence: CASGIAGISGELFF. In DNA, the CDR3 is TGTGCCAGCGGGATAGCGGGAATCAGCGGGGAGCTGTTTTTT.

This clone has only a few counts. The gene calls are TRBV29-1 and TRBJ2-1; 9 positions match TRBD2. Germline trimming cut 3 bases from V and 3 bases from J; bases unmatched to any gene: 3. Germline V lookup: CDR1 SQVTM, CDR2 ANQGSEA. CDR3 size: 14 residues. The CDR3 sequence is CSVEERGDYNEQFF. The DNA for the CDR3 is TGCAGCGTTGAGGAGCGGGGGGACTACAATGAGCAGTTCTTC.

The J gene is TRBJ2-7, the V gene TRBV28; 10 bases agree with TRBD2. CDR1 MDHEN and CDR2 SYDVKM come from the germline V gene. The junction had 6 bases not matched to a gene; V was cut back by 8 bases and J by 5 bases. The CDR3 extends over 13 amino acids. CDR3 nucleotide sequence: TGTGCCAGCGGATCTAGCGGGGGAAACGAGCAGTACTTC. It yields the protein CASGSSGGNEQYF.

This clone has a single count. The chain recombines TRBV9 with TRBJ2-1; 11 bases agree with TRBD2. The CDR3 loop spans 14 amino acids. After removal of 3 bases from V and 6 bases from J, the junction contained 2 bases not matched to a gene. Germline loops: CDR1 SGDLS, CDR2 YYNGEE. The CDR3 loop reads CASSGLAGINEQFF. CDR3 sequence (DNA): TGTGCCAGCAGCGGACTAGCGGGGATCAATGAGCAGTTCTTC.

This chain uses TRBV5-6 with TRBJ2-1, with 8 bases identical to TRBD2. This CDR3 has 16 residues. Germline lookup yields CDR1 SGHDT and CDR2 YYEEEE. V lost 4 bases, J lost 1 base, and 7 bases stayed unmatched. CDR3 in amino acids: CASSPGLAQSYNEQFF. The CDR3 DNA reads TGTGCCAGCAGCCCCGGACTAGCCCAGTCCTACAATGAGCAGTTCTTC.

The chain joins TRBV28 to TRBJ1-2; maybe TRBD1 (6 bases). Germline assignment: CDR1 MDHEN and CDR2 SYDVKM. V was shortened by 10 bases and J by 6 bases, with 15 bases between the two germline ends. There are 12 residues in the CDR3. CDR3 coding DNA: TGTGCCACCAATAGCCGGACAGATGGCTACACCTTC. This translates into CATNSRTDGYTF.

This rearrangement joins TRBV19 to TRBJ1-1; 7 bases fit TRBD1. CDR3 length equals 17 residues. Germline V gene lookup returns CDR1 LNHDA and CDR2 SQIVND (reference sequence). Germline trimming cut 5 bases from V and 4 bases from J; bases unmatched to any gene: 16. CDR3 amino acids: CASSLGLWRGRATEAFF. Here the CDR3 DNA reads TGTGCCAGTAGTTTAGGTCTCTGGAGGGGGCGGGCCACTGAAGCTTTCTTT.

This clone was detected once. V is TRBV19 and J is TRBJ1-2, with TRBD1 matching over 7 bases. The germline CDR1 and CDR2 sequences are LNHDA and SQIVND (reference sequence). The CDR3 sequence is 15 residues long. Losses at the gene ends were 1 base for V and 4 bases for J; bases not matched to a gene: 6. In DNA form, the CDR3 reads TGTGCCAGTAGTATAGGTGCAGGGGGATCCTATGGCTACACCTTC. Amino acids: CASSIGAGGSYGYTF.

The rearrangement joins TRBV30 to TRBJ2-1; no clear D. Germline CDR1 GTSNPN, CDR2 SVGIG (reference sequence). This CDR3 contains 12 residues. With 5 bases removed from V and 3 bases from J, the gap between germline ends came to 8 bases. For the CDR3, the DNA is TGTGCCTGGGAAGCCGTCTACAATGAGCAGTTCTTC. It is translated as CAWEAVYNEQFF. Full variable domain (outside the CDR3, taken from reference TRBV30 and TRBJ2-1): SQTIHQWPATLVQPVGSPLSLECTVEGTSNPNLYWYRQAAGRGLQLLFYSVGIGQISSEVPQNLSASRPQDRQFILSSKKLLLSDSGFYLCAWEAVYNEQFFGPGTRLTVL.

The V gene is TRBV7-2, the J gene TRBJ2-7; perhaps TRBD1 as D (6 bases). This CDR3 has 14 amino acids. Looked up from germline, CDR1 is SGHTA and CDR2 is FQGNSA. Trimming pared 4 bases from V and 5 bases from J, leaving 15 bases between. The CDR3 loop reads CASSYSRDTHEQYF. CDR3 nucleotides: TGTGCCAGCAGCTATTCCCGGGACACCCACGAGCAGTACTTC.

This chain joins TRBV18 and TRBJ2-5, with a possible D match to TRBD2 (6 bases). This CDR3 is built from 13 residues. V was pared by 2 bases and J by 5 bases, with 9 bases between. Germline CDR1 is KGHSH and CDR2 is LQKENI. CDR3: CASSPAGRETQYF. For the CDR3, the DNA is TGTGCCAGCTCACCAGCAGGGAGGGAGACCCAGTACTTC. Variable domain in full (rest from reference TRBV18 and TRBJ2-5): NAGVMQNPRHLVRRRGQEARLRCSPMKGHSHVYWYRQLPEEGLKFMVYLQKENIIDESGMPKERFSAEFPKEGPSILRIQQVVRGDSAAYFCASSPAGRETQYFGPGTRLLVL.

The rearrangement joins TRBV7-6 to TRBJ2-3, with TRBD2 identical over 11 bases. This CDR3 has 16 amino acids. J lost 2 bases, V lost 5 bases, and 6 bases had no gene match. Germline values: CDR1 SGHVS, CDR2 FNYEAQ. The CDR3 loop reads CASSATSGSFTDTQYF. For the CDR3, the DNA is TGTGCCAGCAGCGCCACTAGCGGGAGCTTCACAGATACGCAGTATTTT.

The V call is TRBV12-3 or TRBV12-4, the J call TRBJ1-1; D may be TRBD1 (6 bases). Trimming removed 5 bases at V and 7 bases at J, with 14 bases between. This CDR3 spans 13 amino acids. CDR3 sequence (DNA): TGTGCCAGCAGTCTAATTGGACAGCGTGAAGCTTTCTTT. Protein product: CASSLIGQREAFF.

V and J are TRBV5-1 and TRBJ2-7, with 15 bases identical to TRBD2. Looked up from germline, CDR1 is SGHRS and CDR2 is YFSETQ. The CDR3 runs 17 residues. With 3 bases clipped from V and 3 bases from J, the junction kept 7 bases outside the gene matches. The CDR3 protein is CASSSGTSGRINYEQYF. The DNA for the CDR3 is TGCGCCAGCAGCTCAGGGACTAGCGGGAGGATTAACTACGAGCAGTACTTC. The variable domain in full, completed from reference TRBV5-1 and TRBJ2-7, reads KAGVTQTPRYLIKTRGQQVTLSCSPISGHRSVSWYQQTPGQGLQFLFEYFSETQRNKGNFPGRFSGRQFSNSRSEMNVSTLELGDSALYLCASSSGTSGRINYEQYFGPGTRLTVT.

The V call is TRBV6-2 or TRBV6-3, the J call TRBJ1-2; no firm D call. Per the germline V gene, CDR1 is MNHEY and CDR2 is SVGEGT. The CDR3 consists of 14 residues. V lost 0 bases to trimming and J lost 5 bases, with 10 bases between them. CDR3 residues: CASSYSNSAYGYTF. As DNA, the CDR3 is TGTGCCAGCAGTTACTCGAACTCAGCGTATGGCTACACCTTC.

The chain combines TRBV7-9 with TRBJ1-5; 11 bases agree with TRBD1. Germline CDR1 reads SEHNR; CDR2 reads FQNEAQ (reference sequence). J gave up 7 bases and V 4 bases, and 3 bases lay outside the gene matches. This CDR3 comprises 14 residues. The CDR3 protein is CASSSGTGGQPQHF. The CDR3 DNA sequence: TGTGCCAGCAGCTCCGGGACAGGGGGACAGCCCCAGCATTTT.

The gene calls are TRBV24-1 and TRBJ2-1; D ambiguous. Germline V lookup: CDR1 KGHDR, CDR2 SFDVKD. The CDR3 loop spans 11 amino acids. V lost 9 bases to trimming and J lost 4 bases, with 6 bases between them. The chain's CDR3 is CATGPYNEQFF. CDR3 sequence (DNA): TGTGCCACCGGGCCGTACAATGAGCAGTTCTTC.

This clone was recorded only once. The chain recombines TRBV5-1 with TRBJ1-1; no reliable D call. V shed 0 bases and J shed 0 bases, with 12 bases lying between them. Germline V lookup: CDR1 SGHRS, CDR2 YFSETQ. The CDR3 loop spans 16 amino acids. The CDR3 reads CASSLGAGNLNTEAFF. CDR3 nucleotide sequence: TGCGCCAGCAGCTTGGGTGCGGGGAATTTGAACACTGAAGCTTTCTTT. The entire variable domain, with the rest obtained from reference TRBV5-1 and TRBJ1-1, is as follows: KAGVTQTPRYLIKTRGQQVTLSCSPISGHRSVSWYQQTPGQGLQFLFEYFSETQRNKGNFPGRFSGRQFSNSRSEMNVSTLELGDSALYLCASSLGAGNLNTEAFFGQGTRLTVV.

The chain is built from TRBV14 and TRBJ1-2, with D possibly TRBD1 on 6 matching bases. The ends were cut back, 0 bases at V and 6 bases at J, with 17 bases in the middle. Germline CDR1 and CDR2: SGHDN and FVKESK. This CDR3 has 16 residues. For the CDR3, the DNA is TGTGCCAGCAGCCAAGAAGTATGGGGGCCGGTAGATGGCTACACCTTC. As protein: CASSQEVWGPVDGYTF.

The CDR3 reads CASSIDRGLKGETQYF. In DNA form, the CDR3 reads TGTGCCAGCAGCATAGACAGGGGACTGAAGGGGGAGACCCAGTACTTC. The chain has TRBV5-4 and TRBJ2-5; 8 bases fit TRBD1. V shed 4 bases and J 5 bases; nucleotides not matched to a gene: 13. The CDR3 loop spans 16 amino acids. CDR1 SGHNT and CDR2 YYREEE come from the germline V gene (reference sequence).

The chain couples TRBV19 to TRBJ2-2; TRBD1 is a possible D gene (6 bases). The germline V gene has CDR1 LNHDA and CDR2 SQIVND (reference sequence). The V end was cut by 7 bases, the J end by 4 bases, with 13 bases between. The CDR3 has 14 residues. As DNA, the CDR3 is TGTGCCAGTAAGCATGAGGGGGTCACCGGGGAGCTGTTTTTT. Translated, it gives CASKHEGVTGELFF.

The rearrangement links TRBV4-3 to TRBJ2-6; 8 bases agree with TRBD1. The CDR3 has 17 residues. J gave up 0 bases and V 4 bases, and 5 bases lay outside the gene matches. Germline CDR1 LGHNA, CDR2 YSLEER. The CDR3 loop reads CASSLQGVGSGANVLTF. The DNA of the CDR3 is TGCGCCAGCAGCCTACAGGGGGTCGGCTCTGGGGCCAACGTCCTGACTTTC.

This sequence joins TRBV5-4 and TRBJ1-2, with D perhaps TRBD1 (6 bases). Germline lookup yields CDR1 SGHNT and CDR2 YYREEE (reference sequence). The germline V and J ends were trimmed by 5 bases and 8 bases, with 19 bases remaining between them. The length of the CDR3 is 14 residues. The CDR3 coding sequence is TGTGCCAGCAGGCTTTCCGGGACAAAGTACGGCTACACCTTC. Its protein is CASRLSGTKYGYTF.